A selection of T cell receptor beta chains follows, all from one sample in a study of T cell changes during pregnancy in multiple sclerosis. Profiled with immunoSEQ multiplex PCR; TCRdb holds only in-frame clones, not every one. The repertoire consists of about 53,000 clones, with roughly nine tenths occurring once and the leading ten covering 2.5% to 3.5%. Sample: CD8+ T cells from peripheral blood mononuclear cells, taken before pregnancy. These receptors originate from a female donor with multiple sclerosis, enrolled in a pregnancy study. Each CDR3 is given with its conserved first and last residue. The D gene is left open where the match is weak. Size tells how often a clone was seen (once, few, many) or the class of an expanded clone, and some rows leave it out.

V: TRBV5-5; D: TRBD2; size: .; J: TRBJ2-1; CDR3: CASSSEGLAGGLEQFF
V: TRBV13; D: .; size: .; J: TRBJ2-7; CDR3: CASSLGRDYEQYF
V: TRBV7-6; D: .; size: once; J: TRBJ1-3; CDR3: CASSLGGGSGNTIYF
V: TRBV4-3; D: .; size: .; J: TRBJ2-1; CDR3: CASSQEGRPQNEQFF
V: TRBV7-8; D: TRBD1; size: .; J: TRBJ2-1; CDR3: CASSRTGSYNEQFF
V: TRBV4-3; D: .; size: .; J: TRBJ1-5; CDR3: CASSQSLEMNQPQHF
V: TRBV19; D: TRBD1; size: .; J: TRBJ2-7; CDR3: CASSAGTGETYEQYF
V: TRBV7-2; D: TRBD1; size: once; J: TRBJ2-7; CDR3: CASSREGASDEQYF
V: TRBV6-5; D: .; size: .; J: TRBJ2-3; CDR3: CASSPLGITDTQYF
V: TRBV7-2; D: TRBD1; size: .; J: TRBJ1-2; CDR3: CASSARDSAYYGYTF
V: TRBV2; D: TRBD1; size: .; J: TRBJ1-5; CDR3: CASSAGQANQPQHF
V: TRBV4-3; D: .; size: .; J: TRBJ2-3; CDR3: CASSHIQTDTQYF
V: TRBV28; D: TRBD1; size: .; J: TRBJ2-7; CDR3: CASSSLTGQILYEQYF
V: TRBV27; D: .; size: few; J: TRBJ1-2; CDR3: CASSPTGNGYTF
V: TRBV4-3; D: .; size: many; J: TRBJ2-7; CDR3: CASSPPGGDEQYF
V: TRBV4-1; D: .; size: .; J: TRBJ1-1; CDR3: CASSQGAQGNTEAFF
V: TRBV9; D: TRBD2; size: .; J: TRBJ2-3; CDR3: CASSVATTSGGTDTQYF
V: TRBV9; D: .; size: .; J: TRBJ2-3; CDR3: CASSITGSDTQYF
V: TRBV9; D: .; size: once; J: TRBJ1-2; CDR3: CASSVENRGYTF
V: TRBV19; D: TRBD1; size: .; J: TRBJ1-2; CDR3: CASSYRGGGYTF
V: TRBV4-3; D: TRBD1; size: .; J: TRBJ2-7; CDR3: CASSQEGQGLREQYF
V: TRBV4-1; D: .; size: .; J: TRBJ1-1; CDR3: CASYDGITNEAFF
V: TRBV6-1; D: TRBD1; size: .; J: TRBJ1-4; CDR3: CASSPPGGEKLFF
V: TRBV6-6; D: .; size: .; J: TRBJ1-1; CDR3: CASSPRAGANTEAFF
V: TRBV5-8; D: TRBD1; size: .; J: TRBJ1-1; CDR3: CASSYGQGDTEAFF
V: TRBV7-3; D: .; size: .; J: TRBJ2-3; CDR3: CASSPQVSTDTQYF
V: TRBV6-1; D: .; size: few; J: TRBJ1-3; CDR3: CASSVTGSSGNTIYF
V: TRBV9; D: .; size: .; J: TRBJ2-5; CDR3: CASSVAPDTLTLEQYF
V: TRBV29-1; D: TRBD1; size: .; J: TRBJ2-1; CDR3: CSVEDYSRGTYNEQFF
V: TRBV19; D: TRBD2; size: .; J: TRBJ2-1; CDR3: CASSEGLAGYNEQFF
V: TRBV4-1; D: TRBD1; size: .; J: TRBJ1-1; CDR3: CASSQRTGYTEAFF
V: TRBV6-5; D: TRBD1; size: .; J: TRBJ1-2; CDR3: CASSFDRGTGYGYTF
V: TRBV7-7; D: .; size: few; J: TRBJ1-1; CDR3: CASSLSSDTEAFF
V: TRBV5-1; D: TRBD2; size: .; J: TRBJ2-1; CDR3: CATQHRTSHGEQFF
V: TRBV2; D: TRBD1; size: .; J: TRBJ1-1; CDR3: CARGGTTGANTEAFF